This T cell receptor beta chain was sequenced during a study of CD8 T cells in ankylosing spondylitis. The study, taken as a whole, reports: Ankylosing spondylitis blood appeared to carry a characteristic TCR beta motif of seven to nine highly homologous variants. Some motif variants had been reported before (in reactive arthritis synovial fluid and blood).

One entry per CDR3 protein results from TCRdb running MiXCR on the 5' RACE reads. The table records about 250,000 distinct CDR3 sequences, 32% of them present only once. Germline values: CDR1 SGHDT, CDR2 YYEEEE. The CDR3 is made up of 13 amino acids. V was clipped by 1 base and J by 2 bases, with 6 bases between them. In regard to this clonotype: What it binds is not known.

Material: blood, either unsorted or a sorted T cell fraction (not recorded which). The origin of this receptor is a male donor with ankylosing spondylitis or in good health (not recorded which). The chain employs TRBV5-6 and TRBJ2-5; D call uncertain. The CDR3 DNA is TGTGCCAGCAGCTTGACAGCACAAGAGACCCAGTACTTC. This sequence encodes CASSLTAQETQYF.